The clone carrying this T cell receptor beta chain has a count of ten or more. The target antigen is unknown. TCR beta CDR3 regions were amplified from RNA transcripts. In the first-round RT-PCR of the TCR CDR3, the HTBI primer set was used. TCRdb redid the calling of the multiplex PCR reads with MiXCR, one entry per CDR3 protein. The top ten clones hold roughly a sixth of a sample with around 690,000 distinct CDR3 sequences, around a sixth of them seen once. Out of approximately 10 ml of fresh peripheral blood came the PBMCs. The sample comes from a study of T cells in Graves' hyperthyroidism and ophthalmopathy. Overall study findings and caveats: Most thyroid clonotypes that were expanded above 0.001 also turned up in blood.

Sequencing was performed on blood. This clonotype was sampled from a man aged 45-60 years with Graves' hyperthyroidism.

The DNA of the CDR3 is TGTGCCAGCAGCCCCTTCCGGGACGGACTTTATGGCTACACCTTC. It is translated as CASSPFRDGLYGYTF. V is TRBV11-2 and J is TRBJ1-2, with D perhaps matching TRBD1 (5 bases). The V gene's germline CDR1 is SGHAT and CDR2 FQNNGV. Between the trimmed V and J ends, which lost 5 bases and 5 bases, there was a span of 18 bases. The length of the CDR3 is 15 residues.